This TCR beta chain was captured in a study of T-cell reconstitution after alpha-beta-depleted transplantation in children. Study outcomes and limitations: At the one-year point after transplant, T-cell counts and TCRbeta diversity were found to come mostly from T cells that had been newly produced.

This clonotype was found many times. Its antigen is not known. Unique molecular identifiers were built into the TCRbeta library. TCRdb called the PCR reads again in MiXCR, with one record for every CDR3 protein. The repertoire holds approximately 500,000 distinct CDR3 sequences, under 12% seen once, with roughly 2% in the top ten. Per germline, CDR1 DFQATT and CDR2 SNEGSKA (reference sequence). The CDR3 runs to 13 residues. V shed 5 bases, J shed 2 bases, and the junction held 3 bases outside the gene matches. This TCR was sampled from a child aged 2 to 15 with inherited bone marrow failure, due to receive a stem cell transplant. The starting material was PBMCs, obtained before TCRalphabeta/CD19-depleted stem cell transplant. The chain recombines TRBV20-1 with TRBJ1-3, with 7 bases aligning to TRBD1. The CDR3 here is CSAHTGAGNTIYF. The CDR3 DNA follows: TGCAGTGCTCATACAGGGGCTGGAAACACCATATATTTT.